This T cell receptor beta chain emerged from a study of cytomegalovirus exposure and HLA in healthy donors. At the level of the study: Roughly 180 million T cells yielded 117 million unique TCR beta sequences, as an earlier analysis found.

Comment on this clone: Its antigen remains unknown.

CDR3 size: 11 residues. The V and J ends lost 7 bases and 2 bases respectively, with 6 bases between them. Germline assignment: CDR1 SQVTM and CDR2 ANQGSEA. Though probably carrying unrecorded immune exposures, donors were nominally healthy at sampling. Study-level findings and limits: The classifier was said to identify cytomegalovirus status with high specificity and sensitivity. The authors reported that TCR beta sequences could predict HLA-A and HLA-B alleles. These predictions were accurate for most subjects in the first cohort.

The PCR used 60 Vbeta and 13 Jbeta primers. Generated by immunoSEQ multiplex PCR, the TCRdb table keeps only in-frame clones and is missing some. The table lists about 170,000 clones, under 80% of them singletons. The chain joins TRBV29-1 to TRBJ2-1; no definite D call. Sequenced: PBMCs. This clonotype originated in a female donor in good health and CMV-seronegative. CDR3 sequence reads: CSAGAYNEQFF. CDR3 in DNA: TGCAGCGCGGGTGCCTACAATGAGCAGTTCTTC.